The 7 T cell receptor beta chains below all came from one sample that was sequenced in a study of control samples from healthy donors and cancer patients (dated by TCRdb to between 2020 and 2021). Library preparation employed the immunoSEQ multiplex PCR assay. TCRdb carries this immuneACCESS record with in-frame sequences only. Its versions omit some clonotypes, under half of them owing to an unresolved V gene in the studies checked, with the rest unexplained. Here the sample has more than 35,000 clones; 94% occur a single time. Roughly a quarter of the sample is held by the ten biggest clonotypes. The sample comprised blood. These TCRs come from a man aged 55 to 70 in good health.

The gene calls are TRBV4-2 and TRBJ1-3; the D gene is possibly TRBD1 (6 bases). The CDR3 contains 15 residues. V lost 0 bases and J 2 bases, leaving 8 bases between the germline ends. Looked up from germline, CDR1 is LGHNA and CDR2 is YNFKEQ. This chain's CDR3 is CASSQEHRAGNTIYF. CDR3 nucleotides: TGTGCCAGCAGCCAAGAACACAGGGCTGGAAACACCATATATTTT.

The CDR3 here is CSATQEQYF. DNA for the CDR3: TGCAGTGCTACCCAGGAGCAGTACTTC. This chain links TRBV20-1 with TRBJ2-7; unclear D gene. This CDR3 contains 9 residues. V was pared by 4 bases and J by 7 bases, with 5 bases between. The germline V gene encodes CDR1 DFQATT and CDR2 SNEGSKA (reference sequence).

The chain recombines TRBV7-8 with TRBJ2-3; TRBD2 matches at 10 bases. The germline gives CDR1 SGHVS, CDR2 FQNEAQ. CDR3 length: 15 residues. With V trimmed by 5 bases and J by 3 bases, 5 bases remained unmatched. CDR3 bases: TGTGCCAGCAGCCCCCCAGCGGGAGGGACAGATACGCAGTATTTT. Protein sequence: CASSPPAGGTDTQYF. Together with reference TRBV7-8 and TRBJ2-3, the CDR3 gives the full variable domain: GAGVSQSPRYKVAKRGQDVALRCDPISGHVSLFWYQQALGQGPEFLTYFQNEAQLDKSGLPSDRFFAERPEGSVSTLKIQRTQQEDSAVYLCASSPPAGGTDTQYFGPGTRLTVL.

CDR3 DNA sequence: TGTGCCATCAGTGAGTCTGGAATCCTTTCGAACACTGAAGCTTTCTTT. It yields the protein CAISESGILSNTEAFF. The V call is TRBV10-3, the J call TRBJ1-1; no clear D gene. CDR1 ENHRY and CDR2 SYGVKD come from the germline V gene. CDR3 length: 16 residues. V dropped 0 bases and J dropped 1 base, with 12 bases sitting between them.

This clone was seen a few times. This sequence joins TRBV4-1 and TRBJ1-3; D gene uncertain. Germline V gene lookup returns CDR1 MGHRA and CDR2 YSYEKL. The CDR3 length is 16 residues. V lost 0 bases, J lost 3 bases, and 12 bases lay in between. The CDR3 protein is CASSQDLALGGNTIYF. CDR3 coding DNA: TGCGCCAGCAGCCAAGATCTTGCTTTGGGTGGAAACACCATATATTTT.

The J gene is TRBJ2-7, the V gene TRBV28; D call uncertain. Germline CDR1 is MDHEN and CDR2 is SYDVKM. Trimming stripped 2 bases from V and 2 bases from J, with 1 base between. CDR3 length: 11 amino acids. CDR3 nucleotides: TGTGCCAGCAGTTTAACCTACGAGCAGTACTTC. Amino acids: CASSLTYEQYF.

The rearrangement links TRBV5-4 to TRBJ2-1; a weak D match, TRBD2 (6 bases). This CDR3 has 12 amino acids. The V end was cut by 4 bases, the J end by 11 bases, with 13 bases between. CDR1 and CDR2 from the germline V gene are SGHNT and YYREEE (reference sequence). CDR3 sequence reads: CASSPGLPQQFF. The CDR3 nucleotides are TGTGCCAGCAGCCCGGGACTTCCCCAGCAGTTCTTC.